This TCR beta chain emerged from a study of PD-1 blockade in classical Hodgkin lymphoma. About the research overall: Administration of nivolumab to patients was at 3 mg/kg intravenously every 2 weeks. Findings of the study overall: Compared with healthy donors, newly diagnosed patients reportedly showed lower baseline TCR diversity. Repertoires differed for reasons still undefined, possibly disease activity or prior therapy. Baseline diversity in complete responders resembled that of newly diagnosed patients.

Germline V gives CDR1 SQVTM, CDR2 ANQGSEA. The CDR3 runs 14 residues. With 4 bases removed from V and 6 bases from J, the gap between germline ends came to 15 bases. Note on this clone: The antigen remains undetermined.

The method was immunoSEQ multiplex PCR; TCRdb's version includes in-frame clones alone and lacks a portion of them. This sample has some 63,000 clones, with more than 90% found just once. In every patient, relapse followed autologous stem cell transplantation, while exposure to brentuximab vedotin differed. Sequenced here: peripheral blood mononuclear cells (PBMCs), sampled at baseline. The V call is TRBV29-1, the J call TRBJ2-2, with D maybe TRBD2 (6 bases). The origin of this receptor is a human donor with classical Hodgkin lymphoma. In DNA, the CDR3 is TGCAGCGTTGGGTCCGGGAGAGGGGCCGGGGAGCTGTTTTTT. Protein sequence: CSVGSGRGAGELFF.